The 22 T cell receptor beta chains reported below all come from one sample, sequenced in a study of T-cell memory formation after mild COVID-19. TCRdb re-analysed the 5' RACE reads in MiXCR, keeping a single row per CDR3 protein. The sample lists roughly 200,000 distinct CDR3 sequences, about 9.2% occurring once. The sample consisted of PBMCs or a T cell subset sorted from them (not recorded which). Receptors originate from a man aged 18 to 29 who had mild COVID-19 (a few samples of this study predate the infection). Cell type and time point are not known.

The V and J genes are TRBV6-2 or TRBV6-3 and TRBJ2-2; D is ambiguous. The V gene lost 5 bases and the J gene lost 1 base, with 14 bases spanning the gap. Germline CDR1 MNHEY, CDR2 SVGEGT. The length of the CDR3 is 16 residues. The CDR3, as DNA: TGTGCCAGCAGTGATCCTCGATTAGGGAACACCGGGGAGCTGTTTTTT. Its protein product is CASSDPRLGNTGELFF.

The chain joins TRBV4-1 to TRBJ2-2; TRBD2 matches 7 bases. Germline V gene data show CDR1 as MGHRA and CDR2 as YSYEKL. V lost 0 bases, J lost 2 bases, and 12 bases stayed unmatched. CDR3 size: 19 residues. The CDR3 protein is CASSQESWLADHNTGELFF. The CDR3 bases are TGCGCCAGCAGCCAAGAGAGTTGGCTAGCGGATCATAACACCGGGGAGCTGTTTTTT.

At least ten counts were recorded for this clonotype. Here the CDR3 DNA reads TGTGCCAGCAGCGTGAACGGGGTCTCAGATACGCAGTATTTT. The encoded protein is CASSVNGVSDTQYF. The chain carries TRBV9 and TRBJ2-3; D is perhaps TRBD2 (5 bases). Trimming took off 2 bases at V and 4 bases at J, with 11 bases between the two ends. The CDR3 contains 14 residues. Germline V CDR1 and CDR2: SGDLS, YYNGEE.

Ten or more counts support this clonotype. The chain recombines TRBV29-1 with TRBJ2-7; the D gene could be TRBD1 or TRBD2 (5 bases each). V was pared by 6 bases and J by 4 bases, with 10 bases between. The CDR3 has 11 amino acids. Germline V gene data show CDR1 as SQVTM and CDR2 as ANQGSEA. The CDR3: CSVGTSYEQYF. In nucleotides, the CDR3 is TGCAGCGTAGGGACCTCATACGAGCAGTACTTC.

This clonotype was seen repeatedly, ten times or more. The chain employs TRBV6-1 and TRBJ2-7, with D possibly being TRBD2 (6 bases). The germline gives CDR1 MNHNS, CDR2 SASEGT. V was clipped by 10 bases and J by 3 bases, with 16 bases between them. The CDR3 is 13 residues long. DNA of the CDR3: TGTGCCACAGGGAGGTCGACAGACTACGAGCAGTACGTC. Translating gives CATGRSTDYEQYV.

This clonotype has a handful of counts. The CDR3 nucleotides are TGTGCCAGCAGCTTGGGACAACGGGCAAAAGAGACCCAGTACTTC. Translation gives CASSLGQRAKETQYF. The gene calls are TRBV5-6 and TRBJ2-5, with D hard to call. Germline V gene data show CDR1 as SGHDT and CDR2 as YYEEEE. V was trimmed by 0 bases and J by 3 bases, leaving 12 bases between them. This CDR3 is built from 15 residues. Together with reference TRBV5-6 and TRBJ2-5, the CDR3 gives the full variable domain: DAGVTQSPTHLIKTRGQQVTLRCSPKSGHDTVSWYQQALGQGPQFIFQYYEEEERQRGNFPDRFSGHQFPNYSSELNVNALLLGDSALYLCASSLGQRAKETQYFGPGTRLLVL.

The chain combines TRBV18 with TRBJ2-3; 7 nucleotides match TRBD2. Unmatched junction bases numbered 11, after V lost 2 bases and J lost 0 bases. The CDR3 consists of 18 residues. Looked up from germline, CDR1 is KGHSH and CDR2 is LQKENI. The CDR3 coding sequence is TGTGCCAGCTCACCAGCCTCTAGCGGTCTAACTAGCACAGATACGCAGTATTTT. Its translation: CASSPASSGLTSTDTQYF.

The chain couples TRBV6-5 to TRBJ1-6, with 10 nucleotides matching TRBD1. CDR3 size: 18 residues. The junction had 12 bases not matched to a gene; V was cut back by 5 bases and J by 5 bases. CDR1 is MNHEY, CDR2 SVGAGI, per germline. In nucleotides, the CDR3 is TGTGCCAGCAGTGCCCGCGGGGGACAGGGGACGAATAATTCACCCCTCCACTTT. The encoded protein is CASSARGGQGTNNSPLHF.

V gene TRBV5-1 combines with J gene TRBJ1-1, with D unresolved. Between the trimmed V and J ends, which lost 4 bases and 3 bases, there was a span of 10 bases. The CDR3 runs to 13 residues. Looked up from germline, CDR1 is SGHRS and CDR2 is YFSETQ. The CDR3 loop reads CASSISRDTEAFF. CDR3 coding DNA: TGCGCCAGCAGCATTTCGAGGGACACTGAAGCTTTCTTT.

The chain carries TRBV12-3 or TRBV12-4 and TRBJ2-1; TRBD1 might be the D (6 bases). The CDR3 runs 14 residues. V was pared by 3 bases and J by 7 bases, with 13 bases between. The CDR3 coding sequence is TGTGCCAGCAGTTTTCGGCAGGGGAGTAATGAGCAGTTCTTC. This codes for CASSFRQGSNEQFF.

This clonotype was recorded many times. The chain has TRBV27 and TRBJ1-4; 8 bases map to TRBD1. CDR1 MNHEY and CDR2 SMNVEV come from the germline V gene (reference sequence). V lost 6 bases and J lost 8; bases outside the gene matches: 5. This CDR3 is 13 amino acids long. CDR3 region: CASRRTGGEKLFF. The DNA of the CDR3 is TGTGCCAGCAGGCGAACAGGGGGAGAAAAACTGTTTTTT.

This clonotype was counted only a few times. In DNA form, the CDR3 reads TGCAGCGTTGCAACGACAGCAGAATTCACAGATACGCAGTATTTT. This gives the protein CSVATTAEFTDTQYF. V usage is TRBV29-1 and J usage is TRBJ2-3, with a weak D call TRBD1 (5 bases). V dropped 4 bases and J dropped 2 bases, with 16 bases sitting between them. The CDR3 sequence is 15 residues long. Germline V gene sequence: CDR1 SQVTM, CDR2 ANQGSEA.

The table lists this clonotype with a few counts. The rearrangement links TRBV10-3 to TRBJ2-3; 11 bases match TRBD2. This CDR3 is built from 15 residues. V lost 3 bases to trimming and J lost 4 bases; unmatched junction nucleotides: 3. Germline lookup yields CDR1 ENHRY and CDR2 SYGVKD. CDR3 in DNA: TGTGCCATCAGTGATAGCGGGGGGGCCCCAGATACGCAGTATTTT. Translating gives CAISDSGGAPDTQYF.

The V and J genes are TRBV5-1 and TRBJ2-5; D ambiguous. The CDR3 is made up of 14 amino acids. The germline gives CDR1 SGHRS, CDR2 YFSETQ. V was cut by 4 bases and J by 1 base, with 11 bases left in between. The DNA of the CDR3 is TGCGCCAGCAGCCTCCCCGGGCCCCAAGAGACCCAGTACTTC. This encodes CASSLPGPQETQYF.

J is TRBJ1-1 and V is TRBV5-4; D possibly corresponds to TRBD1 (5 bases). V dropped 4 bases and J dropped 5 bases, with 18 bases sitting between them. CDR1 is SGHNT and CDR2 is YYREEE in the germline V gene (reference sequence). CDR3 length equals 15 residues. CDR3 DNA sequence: TGTGCCAGCAGCCGTGGGGCAGGGCCGCTGACTGAAGCTTTCTTT. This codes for CASSRGAGPLTEAFF.

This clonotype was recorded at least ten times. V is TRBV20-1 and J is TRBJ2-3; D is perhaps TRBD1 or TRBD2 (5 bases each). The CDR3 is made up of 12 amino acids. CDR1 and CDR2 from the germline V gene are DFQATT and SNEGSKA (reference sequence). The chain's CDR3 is CSPRGPTDTQYF. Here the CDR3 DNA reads TGCAGCCCCCGGGGCCCCACAGATACGCAGTATTTT.

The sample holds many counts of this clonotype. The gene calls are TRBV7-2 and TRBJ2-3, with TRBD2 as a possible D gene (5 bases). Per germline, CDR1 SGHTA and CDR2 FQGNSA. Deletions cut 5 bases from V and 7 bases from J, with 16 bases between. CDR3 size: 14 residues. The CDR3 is CASSPTRAGNTQYF. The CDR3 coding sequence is TGTGCCAGCAGCCCGACGAGGGCGGGCAATACGCAGTATTTT.

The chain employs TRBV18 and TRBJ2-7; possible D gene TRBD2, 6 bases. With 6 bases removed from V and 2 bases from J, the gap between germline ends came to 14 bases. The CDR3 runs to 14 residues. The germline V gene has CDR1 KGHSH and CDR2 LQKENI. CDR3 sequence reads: CASSGGGPPYEQYF. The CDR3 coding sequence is TGTGCCAGCTCCGGAGGAGGGCCCCCCTACGAGCAGTACTTC.

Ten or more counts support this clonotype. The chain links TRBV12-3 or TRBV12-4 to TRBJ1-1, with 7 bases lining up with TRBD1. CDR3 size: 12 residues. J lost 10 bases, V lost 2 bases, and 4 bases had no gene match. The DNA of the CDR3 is TGTGCCAGCAGTTTAAACAGGGGTCGAGCTTTCTTT. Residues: CASSLNRGRAFF.

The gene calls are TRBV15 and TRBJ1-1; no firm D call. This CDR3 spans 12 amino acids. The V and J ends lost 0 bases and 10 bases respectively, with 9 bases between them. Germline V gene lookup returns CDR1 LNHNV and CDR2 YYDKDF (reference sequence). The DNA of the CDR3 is TGTGCCACCAGCAGAGATGTGACGGCAGCTTTCTTT. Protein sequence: CATSRDVTAAFF.

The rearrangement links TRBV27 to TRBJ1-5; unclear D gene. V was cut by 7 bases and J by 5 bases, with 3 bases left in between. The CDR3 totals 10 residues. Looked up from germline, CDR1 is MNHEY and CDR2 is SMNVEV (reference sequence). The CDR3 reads CASIHQPQHF. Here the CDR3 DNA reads TGTGCCAGCATTCATCAGCCCCAGCATTTT.

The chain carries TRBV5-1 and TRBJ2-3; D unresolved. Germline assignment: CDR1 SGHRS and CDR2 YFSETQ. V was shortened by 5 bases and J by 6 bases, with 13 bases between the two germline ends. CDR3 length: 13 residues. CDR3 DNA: TGCGCCAGCAGTGTAGAGTGGGTGGATACGCAGTATTTT. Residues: CASSVEWVDTQYF.